This section outlines one T cell receptor beta chain sequence together with its context. Antigen specificity is unknown. These data originate in a study of T cell responses to AZD1222 COVID-19 vaccine. Study background: Pooling covered second doses at about 4 or about 12 weeks. Study results and limitations: Baseline antibody screening turned up just a handful of seropositive AZD1222 recipients. Reports say nearly half of spike-specific TCRs go after unmutated variant regions. The donor cohort was predominantly white British with a female majority, and clonal diversity may have been underestimated.

TCRdb keeps only in-frame clones here, not all; method: immunoSEQ multiplex PCR. This table has fewer than 130,000 clones, about 88% appearing once. The CDR3 loop spans 15 amino acids. The germline V gene has CDR1 SGHRS and CDR2 YFSETQ. V lost 5 bases, J lost 1 base, and 12 bases lay in between. The input for sequencing was peripheral blood, taken on day 0 of AZD1222 vaccination. The origin of this receptor is an adult in good health. V gene TRBV5-1 combines with J gene TRBJ2-2, with D tentatively TRBD1 (5 bases). Here the CDR3 DNA reads TGCGCCAGCAGAATCCTAGGGGTGAACACCGGGGAGCTGTTTTTT. Amino acid sequence: CASRILGVNTGELFF.